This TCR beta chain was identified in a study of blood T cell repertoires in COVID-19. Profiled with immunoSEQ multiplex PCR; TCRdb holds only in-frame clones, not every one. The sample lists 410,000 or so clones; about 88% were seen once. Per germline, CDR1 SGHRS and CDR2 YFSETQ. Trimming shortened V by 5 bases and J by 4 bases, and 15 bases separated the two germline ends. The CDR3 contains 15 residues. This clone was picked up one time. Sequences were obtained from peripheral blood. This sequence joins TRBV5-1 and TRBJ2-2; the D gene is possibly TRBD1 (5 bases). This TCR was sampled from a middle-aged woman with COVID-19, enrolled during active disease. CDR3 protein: CASSYGQGGTGELFF. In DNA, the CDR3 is TGCGCCAGCAGTTACGGGCAGGGTGGCACCGGGGAGCTGTTTTTT. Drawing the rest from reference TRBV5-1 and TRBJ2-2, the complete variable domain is KAGVTQTPRYLIKTRGQQVTLSCSPISGHRSVSWYQQTPGQGLQFLFEYFSETQRNKGNFPGRFSGRQFSNSRSEMNVSTLELGDSALYLCASSYGQGGTGELFFGEGSRLTVL.